Sequencing of this T cell receptor (beta chain) was carried out in a study of CD8+ T cells in alopecia areata. Trimming took off 4 bases at V and 2 bases at J, with 4 bases between the two ends. This CDR3 spans 12 amino acids. Germline V gene data show CDR1 as SEHNR and CDR2 as FQNEAQ (reference sequence). Remarks on this clone: The sample contains more than one DNA sequence encoding this CDR3.

The authors extracted RNA and reverse transcribed it into cDNA as the sequencing template. Assay: immunoSEQ multiplex PCR; the TCRdb copy retains only in-frame clones and omits some. The sample lists 150,000 to 200,000 clones; roughly 60% were seen once. As for treatment: oral pan-JAK inhibitor, 5-10 mg twice daily. Specimen: CD4+ T cells sorted from blood, collected at approximately week 55, from a patient treated with tofacitinib. The clonotype comes from a human donor with alopecia areata. The gene calls are TRBV7-9 and TRBJ2-3; D remains unclear. CDR3 nucleotide sequence: TGTGCCAGCAGCTCTACCACAGATACGCAGTATTTT. Protein: CASSSTTDTQYF.